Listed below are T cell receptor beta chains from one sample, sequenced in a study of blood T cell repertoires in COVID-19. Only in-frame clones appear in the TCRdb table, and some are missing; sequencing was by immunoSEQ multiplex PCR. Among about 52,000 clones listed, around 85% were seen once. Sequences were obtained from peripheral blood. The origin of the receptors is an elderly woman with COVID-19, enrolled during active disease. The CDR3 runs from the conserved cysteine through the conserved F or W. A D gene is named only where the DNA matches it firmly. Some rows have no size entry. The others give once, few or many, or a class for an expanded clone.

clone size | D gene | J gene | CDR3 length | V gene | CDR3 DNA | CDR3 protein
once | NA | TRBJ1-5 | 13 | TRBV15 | TGTGCCACCAGCAGAGACAGGGCAAGGCCCCAGCATTTT | CATSRDRARPQHF
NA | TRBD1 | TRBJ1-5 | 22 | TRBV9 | TGTGCCAGCACTTATGGCGGATTCTCGGACAGGGTGGAAGGGGATGGCAATCAGCCCCAGCATTTT | CASTYGGFSDRVEGDGNQPQHF
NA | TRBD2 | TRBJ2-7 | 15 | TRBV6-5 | TGTGCCAGCAGTTACGGGCCTAGCGGGACGGGGGAGCAGTACTTC | CASSYGPSGTGEQYF
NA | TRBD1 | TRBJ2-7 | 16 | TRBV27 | TGTGCCAGCAGTTTAGGACAGGGTTTAAGATCCTACGAGCAGTACTTC | CASSLGQGLRSYEQYF
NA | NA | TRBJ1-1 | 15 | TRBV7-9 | TGTGCCAGCAGCCCCTCTGTCGGGGGGGGGACTGAAGCTTTCTTT | CASSPSVGGGTEAFF
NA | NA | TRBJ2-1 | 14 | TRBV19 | TGTGCCAGTAGTTTCGAGGGATCCTACAATGAGCAGTTCTTC | CASSFEGSYNEQFF
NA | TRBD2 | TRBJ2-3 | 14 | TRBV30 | TGTGCCCTAGCGGGCTCTCACTACACAGATACGCAGTATTTT | CALAGSHYTDTQYF
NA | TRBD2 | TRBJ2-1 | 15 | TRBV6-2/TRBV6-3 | TGTGCCAGCAGTAGACTAGCGGGAGATCGGAATGAGCAGTTCTTC | CASSRLAGDRNEQFF
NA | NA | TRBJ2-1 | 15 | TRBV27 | TGTGCCAGTTCACCTAGCCCCCGCTCCTACAATGAGCAGTTCTTC | CASSPSPRSYNEQFF
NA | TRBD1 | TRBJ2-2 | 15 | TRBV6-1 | TGTGCCAGCAGTTTGAGGGGGCCGATAACCGGGGAGCTGTTTTTT | CASSLRGPITGELFF
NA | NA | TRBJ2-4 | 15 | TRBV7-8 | TGTGCCAGCAGCTTAGCCGAGATGGCCAAAAACATTCAGTACTTC | CASSLAEMAKNIQYF
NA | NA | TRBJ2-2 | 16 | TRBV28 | TGTGCCAGCAGATCCGGTAGCGGTGTCGTCACCGGGGAGCTGTTTTTT | CASRSGSGVVTGELFF
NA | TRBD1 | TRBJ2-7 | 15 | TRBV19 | TGTGCCAGTAGTATAGATTACAGGGGAAACTACGAGCAGTACTTC | CASSIDYRGNYEQYF
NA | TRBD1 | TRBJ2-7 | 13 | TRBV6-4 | TGTGCCAGCAGTTACGAACAGGGGTACGAGCAGTACTTC | CASSYEQGYEQYF
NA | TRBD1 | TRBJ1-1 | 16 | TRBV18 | TGTGCCAGCTCACCGGACAGGGTAAGATTGAACACTGAAGCTTTCTTT | CASSPDRVRLNTEAFF
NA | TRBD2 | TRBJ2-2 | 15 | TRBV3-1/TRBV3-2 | TGTGCCAGCAGCCAGGGACTAGCGACCACCGGGGAGCTGTTTTTT | CASSQGLATTGELFF
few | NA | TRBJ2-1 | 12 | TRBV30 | TGTGCCTGGAGTGTGGGCCGGCCCCTCCAGTTCTTC | CAWSVGRPLQFF
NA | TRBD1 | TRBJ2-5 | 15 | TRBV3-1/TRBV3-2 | TGTGCCAGCAGCCGCGACAGGGTTGGTCAAGAGACCCAGTACTTC | CASSRDRVGQETQYF
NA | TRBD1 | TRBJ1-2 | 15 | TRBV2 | TGTGCCAGCAGAAAACGACAGGGGGCGCCGGAAGGCTACACCTTC | CASRKRQGAPEGYTF
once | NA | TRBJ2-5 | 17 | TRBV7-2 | TGTGCCAGCAGCTTACGCCGATGGGAGCGGACTCAAGAGACCCAGTACTTC | CASSLRRWERTQETQYF
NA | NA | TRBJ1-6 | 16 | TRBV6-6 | TGTGCCAGCAGTTATTTCGCGGTTTCCTATAATTCACCCCTCCACTTT | CASSYFAVSYNSPLHF
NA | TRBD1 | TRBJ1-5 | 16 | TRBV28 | TGTGCCAGCACGTACAGGGGGACTAAAAGCAATCAGCCCCAGCATTTT | CASTYRGTKSNQPQHF
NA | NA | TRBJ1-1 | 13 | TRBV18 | TGTGCCAGCTCACGAGCAGGGCTTACTGAAGCTTTCTTT | CASSRAGLTEAFF
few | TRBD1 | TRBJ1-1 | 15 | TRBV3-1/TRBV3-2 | TGTGCCAGCAGCCGCTCAGAGGGGGCAGGGACTGAAGCTTTCTTT | CASSRSEGAGTEAFF
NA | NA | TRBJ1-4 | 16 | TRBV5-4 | TGTGCCAGCAGCGCCGGGACACACACAACTAATGAAAAACTGTTTTTT | CASSAGTHTTNEKLFF
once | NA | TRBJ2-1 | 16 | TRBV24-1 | TGTGCCACCAGTGATTCCAGGGGCGGATCCTACAATGAGCAGTTCTTC | CATSDSRGGSYNEQFF
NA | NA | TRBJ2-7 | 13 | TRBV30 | TGTGCCTGGAGCGTACAGGAGATCTACGAGCAGTACTTC | CAWSVQEIYEQYF
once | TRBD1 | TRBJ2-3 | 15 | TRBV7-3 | TGTGCCAGCAGCCGAACCGGGACAGTCACAGATACGCAGTATTTT | CASSRTGTVTDTQYF
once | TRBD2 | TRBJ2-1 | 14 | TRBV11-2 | TGTGCCTCCGAGGCGGGAGGTTCCTACAATGAGCAGTTCTTC | CASEAGGSYNEQFF
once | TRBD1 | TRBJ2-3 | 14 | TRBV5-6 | TGTGCCAGCAGCGCCCCGGACAGGGAAGATACGCAGTATTTT | CASSAPDREDTQYF
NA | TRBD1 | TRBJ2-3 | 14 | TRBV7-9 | TGTGCCAGCAGCCCACAGGGGGCCACAGATACGCAGTATTTT | CASSPQGATDTQYF
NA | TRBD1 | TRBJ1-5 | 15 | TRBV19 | TGTGCCAGTAGCAATCAAGGGACAGGGGATCAGCCCCAGCATTTT | CASSNQGTGDQPQHF
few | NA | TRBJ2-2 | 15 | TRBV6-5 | TGTGCCAGCAGTTACTCTCAGGGGTACACCGGGGAGCTGTTTTTT | CASSYSQGYTGELFF
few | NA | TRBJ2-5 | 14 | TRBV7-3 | TGTGCCAGCAGCTCTACAGGGACCCAAGAGACCCAGTACTTC | CASSSTGTQETQYF
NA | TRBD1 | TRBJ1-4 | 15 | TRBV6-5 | TGTGCCAGCAGTTACTCACAGGGGGCTTTGCAAAAACTGTTTTTT | CASSYSQGALQKLFF
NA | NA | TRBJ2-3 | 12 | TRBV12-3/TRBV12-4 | TGTGCCAGCAGTTTCGGCACAGATACGCAGTATTTT | CASSFGTDTQYF
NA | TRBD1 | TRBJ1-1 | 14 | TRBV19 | TGTGCCAGTAGTATTGACAGGGGGCATACTGAAGCTTTCTTT | CASSIDRGHTEAFF
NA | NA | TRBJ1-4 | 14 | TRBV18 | TGTGCCAGCCGCCCGGGGGTAACTAATGAAAAACTGTTTTTT | CASRPGVTNEKLFF
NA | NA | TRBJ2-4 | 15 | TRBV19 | TGTGCCAGTAGACCCAGGGGTGTAGCCAAAAACATTCAGTACTTC | CASRPRGVAKNIQYF
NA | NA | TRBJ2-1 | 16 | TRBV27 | TGTGCCAGCAGAGTTGCGGGGCGGAGCTCCTACAATGAGCAGTTCTTC | CASRVAGRSSYNEQFF
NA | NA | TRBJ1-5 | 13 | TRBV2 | TGTGCCAGCAGTGCGGGGTGGAATCAGCCCCAGCATTTT | CASSAGWNQPQHF
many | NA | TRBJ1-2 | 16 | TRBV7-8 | TGTGCCAGCAGCTTGTTGATCCTGGCAGGGGACGATGGCTACACCTTC | CASSLLILAGDDGYTF
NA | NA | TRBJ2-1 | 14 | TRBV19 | TGTGCCAGTAGTATAGGTCAGGCCTACAATGAGCAGTTCTTC | CASSIGQAYNEQFF
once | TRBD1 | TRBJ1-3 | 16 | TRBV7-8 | TGTGCCAGCAGCTTGCAACAGGGGGCGTCTGGAAACACCATATATTTT | CASSLQQGASGNTIYF
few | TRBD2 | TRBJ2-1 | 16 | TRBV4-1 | TGCGCCAGCAGCCAAGGGACTAGCGGGAGCTTCGATGAGCAGTTCTTC | CASSQGTSGSFDEQFF